These 30 T cell receptor beta chains were all obtained from the same sample, sequenced in a study of graft-versus-host responses after intestinal transplantation. Repertoires were generated with immunoSEQ multiplex PCR, while TCRdb's copy carries only in-frame clones and drops some. The sample gives 75,000 to 100,000 clones, 91% of which show up once; about 0.18% is in the top ten. These receptors' targets are unknown. This specimen was unstimulated CD4+ T cells sorted from spleen or lymph node cells, taken before transplant. Receptor source: a human donor who was the organ donor for an intestinal transplant.

The chain has TRBV27 and TRBJ2-5; 8 nucleotides align to TRBD1. The CDR3 loop spans 16 amino acids. The trim removed 5 bases at V and 4 bases at J, leaving 12 bases unmatched. Germline V gives CDR1 MNHEY, CDR2 SMNVEV (reference sequence). This CDR3 is CASSNPGTGSRETQYF. In DNA form, the CDR3 reads TGTGCCAGCAGTAACCCCGGGACAGGCTCTCGAGAGACCCAGTACTTC.

The chain combines TRBV15 with TRBJ1-1, with D possibly TRBD1 on 5 matching bases. Per the germline V gene, CDR1 is LNHNV and CDR2 is YYDKDF (reference sequence). V was shortened by 1 base and J by 4 bases, with 10 bases between the two germline ends. CDR3 length: 14 amino acids. CDR3 region: CATSRGPGSTEAFF. In nucleotides, the CDR3 is TGTGCCACCAGCAGAGGTCCAGGGTCCACTGAAGCTTTCTTT.

V is TRBV7-9 and J is TRBJ1-2; D perhaps matches TRBD1 (6 bases). V was cut by 1 base and J by 0 bases, with 15 bases left in between. The CDR3 extends over 17 amino acids. CDR1 is SEHNR and CDR2 is FQNEAQ in the germline V gene (reference sequence). CDR3 loop: CASSLERTVGANYGYTF. As DNA, the CDR3 is TGTGCCAGCAGCTTAGAAAGGACAGTAGGTGCTAACTATGGCTACACCTTC.

The rearrangement joins TRBV4-3 to TRBJ2-3, with 9 positions matching TRBD1. V shed 0 bases, J shed 6 bases, and the junction held 4 bases outside the gene matches. Germline CDR1 LGHNA, CDR2 YSLEER. The CDR3 has 15 amino acids. CDR3: CASSQEQGARDTQYF. CDR3 nucleotide sequence: TGCGCCAGCAGCCAAGAACAGGGGGCGAGGGATACGCAGTATTTT.

The CDR3 nucleotides read TGTGCCAGCAGCTCCAACAGGGGGCTAAGGAACACTGAAGCTTTCTTT. Residues: CASSSNRGLRNTEAFF. J is TRBJ1-1 and V is TRBV11-2; 9 positions match TRBD1. This CDR3 region has 16 residues. CDR1 is SGHAT, CDR2 FQNNGV, per germline. The V segment lost 4 bases and the J segment 1 base; nucleotides outside the gene matches: 7.

The chain uses TRBV5-4 and TRBJ2-1; tentative D call: TRBD2 (5 bases). CDR3 length: 12 amino acids. Germline CDR1 reads SGHNT; CDR2 reads YYREEE (reference sequence). V gave up 3 bases and J gave up 10 bases, with 11 bases separating them. CDR3: CASSSDLGEQFF. The CDR3 nucleotides read TGTGCCAGCAGCTCGGACTTGGGGGAGCAGTTCTTC.

The CDR3 DNA sequence: TGTGCCAGTAGGGGATCGGGACAGGCCTCCTACGAGCAGTACTTC. This codes for CASRGSGQASYEQYF. The chain links TRBV19 to TRBJ2-7; 8 nucleotides match TRBD1. Germline values: CDR1 LNHDA, CDR2 SQIVND (reference sequence). V lost 6 bases and J lost 0; bases outside the gene matches: 7. There are 15 residues in the CDR3.

This clone was counted a few times. The chain uses TRBV7-9 and TRBJ2-6; 8 nucleotides agree with TRBD1. The V gene end was trimmed by 5 bases and the J gene end by 2 bases; junction bases not matched to a gene: 8. This CDR3 is built from 17 residues. CDR1 is SEHNR, CDR2 FQNEAQ, per germline (reference sequence). The CDR3 DNA reads as TGTGCCAGCAGCCACAGGACAGGGACGGCTGGGGCCAACGTCCTGACTTTC. Amino acids: CASSHRTGTAGANVLTF.

This chain uses TRBV2 with TRBJ1-1, with TRBD1 matching 10 bases. V trimming: 8 bases; J trimming: 1 base; junction bases outside the gene matches: 7. The CDR3 spans 15 residues. Per germline, CDR1 SNHLY and CDR2 FYNNEI. The CDR3 loop reads CASGRDRGPNTEAFF. CDR3 nucleotides: TGTGCCAGCGGCCGGGACAGGGGACCGAACACTGAAGCTTTCTTT.

The J gene is TRBJ2-1, the V gene TRBV5-6; maybe TRBD2 (6 bases). The CDR3 sequence is 15 residues long. The V end lost 2 bases, the J end lost 7 bases, and 16 bases lay between the germline ends. Germline assignment: CDR1 SGHDT and CDR2 YYEEEE. CDR3 nucleotides: TGTGCCAGCAGCTTTAATAGCGGTTTCCGGAATGAGCAGTTCTTC. Its protein is CASSFNSGFRNEQFF.

The chain employs TRBV2 and TRBJ2-1; tentative D call: TRBD1 (5 bases). The CDR3 covers 13 residues. Germline values: CDR1 SNHLY, CDR2 FYNNEI. The ends were cut back, 7 bases at V and 6 bases at J, with 13 bases in the middle. CDR3 nucleotide sequence: TGTGCCAGCAAGGGCAGTAGGGGCAATGAGCAGTTCTTC. Its translation is CASKGSRGNEQFF.

The chain links TRBV27 to TRBJ2-1, with a weak D call TRBD1 (5 bases). Trimming shortened V by 4 bases and J by 0 bases, and 10 bases separated the two germline ends. CDR1 is MNHEY and CDR2 is SMNVEV in the germline V gene (reference sequence). The CDR3 runs to 15 residues. The CDR3 region is CASSYTGSSYNEQFF. CDR3 nucleotides: TGTGCCAGCAGTTACACAGGAAGCTCCTACAATGAGCAGTTCTTC.

V usage is TRBV19 and J usage is TRBJ1-5; tentatively, D is TRBD1 (6 bases). There are 16 residues in the CDR3. Germline V lookup: CDR1 LNHDA, CDR2 SQIVND (reference sequence). V was trimmed by 4 bases and J by 4 bases, leaving 17 bases between them. The CDR3 protein is CASSKTGLGRNQPQHF. CDR3 coding DNA: TGTGCCAGTAGTAAGACAGGACTTGGGCGGAATCAGCCCCAGCATTTT.

The chain links TRBV6-6 to TRBJ1-5; 8 bases agree with TRBD1. V shed 4 bases and J 3 bases; nucleotides not matched to a gene: 8. CDR3 length equals 16 residues. CDR1 and CDR2 from the germline V gene are MNHNY and SVGAGI (reference sequence). The CDR3 spells CASSSHLDRDNQPQHF. The CDR3 DNA is TGTGCCAGCAGTTCACATCTGGACAGGGACAATCAGCCCCAGCATTTT.

As to this clone: A junction end diverges from the germline sequence, so it may reflect a read error. This chain connects TRBV7-7 to TRBJ2-5, with no clear D. The germline V gene encodes CDR1 SSHAT and CDR2 FNYEAQ (reference sequence). The CDR3 consists of 14 residues. This CDR3 reads CASSFRRSQETQYF. The CDR3 DNA is TGTGCTAGCAGCTTCCGGCGGAGCCAAGAGACCCAGTACTTC.

This clone was seen only once. The chain joins TRBV5-1 to TRBJ1-2; D not resolved. CDR1 is SGHRS and CDR2 is YFSETQ in the germline V gene. V was clipped by 0 bases and J by 7 bases, with 13 bases between them. There are 14 residues in the CDR3. Here the CDR3 DNA reads TGCGCCAGCAGCTTGGACCCCACAGCGGGTGGCTACACCTTC. The encoded protein is CASSLDPTAGGYTF. The entire variable domain, with the rest obtained from reference TRBV5-1 and TRBJ1-2, is as follows: KAGVTQTPRYLIKTRGQQVTLSCSPISGHRSVSWYQQTPGQGLQFLFEYFSETQRNKGNFPGRFSGRQFSNSRSEMNVSTLELGDSALYLCASSLDPTAGGYTFGSGTRLTVV.

This clone has a single count. The rearrangement uses TRBV29-1 and TRBJ2-7; TRBD1 matches 9 bases. The CDR3 has 16 amino acids. CDR1 is SQVTM, CDR2 ANQGSEA, per germline. The junction had 8 bases not matched to a gene; V was cut back by 1 base and J by 1 base. The DNA of the CDR3 is TGCAGCGTTGAAGTGGGACAGGGTATCCCATCCTACGAGCAGTACTTC. It specifies CSVEVGQGIPSYEQYF.

The chain couples TRBV7-2 to TRBJ2-5, with a tentative D call TRBD2 (7 bases). This CDR3 contains 14 residues. The V gene lost 0 bases and the J gene lost 5 bases, with 10 bases spanning the gap. CDR1 is SGHTA, CDR2 FQGNSA, per germline. CDR3 nucleotides: TGTGCCAGCAGCTTAGCGGGGGGGCTGGAGACCCAGTACTTC. Translating gives CASSLAGGLETQYF.

Only a few counts were recorded for this clone. The rearrangement uses TRBV19 and TRBJ2-1, with D tentatively TRBD2 (7 bases). Trimming removed 1 base from V and 7 bases from J, with 14 bases in between. Germline CDR1 LNHDA, CDR2 SQIVND (reference sequence). This CDR3 contains 15 residues. The CDR3 protein is CASSIGRGRRNEQFF. In nucleotides, the CDR3 is TGTGCCAGTAGTATAGGGCGGGGGCGCCGGAATGAGCAGTTCTTC.

A single count supports this clone. The rearrangement joins TRBV5-1 to TRBJ2-3; possible D gene TRBD2, 6 bases. The CDR3 is 13 amino acids. Trimming took 2 bases from V and 3 from J, leaving 7 bases between them. Germline CDR1 reads SGHRS; CDR2 reads YFSETQ. The CDR3 sequence is CASSFGGTDTQYF. DNA for the CDR3: TGCGCCAGCAGCTTTGGGGGGACAGATACGCAGTATTTT.

The chain recombines TRBV6-5 with TRBJ2-1, with 7 bases identical to TRBD1. V was pared by 6 bases and J by 10 bases, with 6 bases of the junction left unmatched. CDR3 size: 12 residues. Germline V gene data show CDR1 as MNHEY and CDR2 as SVGAGI. CDR3 nucleotide sequence: TGTGCCAGCAGACGCTTACAGGGGGAGCAGTTCTTC. Translation gives CASRRLQGEQFF.

This chain links TRBV6-5 with TRBJ2-7; the D gene is possibly TRBD1 (6 bases). V lost 7 bases and J lost 3, with 16 bases in between. CDR3 length equals 14 residues. Looked up from germline, CDR1 is MNHEY and CDR2 is SVGAGI. CDR3 residues: CASTSGVSVYEQYF. CDR3 nucleotide sequence: TGTGCCAGCACCTCAGGGGTCTCCGTCTACGAGCAGTACTTC.

V gene TRBV18 combines with J gene TRBJ2-1, with D tentatively TRBD1 (6 bases). Germline CDR1 KGHSH, CDR2 LQKENI. The CDR3 has 14 amino acids. Trimming removed 3 bases from V and 4 bases from J, with 10 bases in between. The DNA for the CDR3 is TGTGCCAGCTCACCGGACAGATTATACAATGAGCAGTTCTTC. This codes for CASSPDRLYNEQFF.

The rearrangement joins TRBV5-1 to TRBJ1-2; TRBD1 matches at 7 bases. Germline V gives CDR1 SGHRS, CDR2 YFSETQ. This CDR3 has 14 amino acids. V shed 3 bases and J 4 bases; nucleotides not matched to a gene: 6. DNA for the CDR3: TGCGCCAGCAGCTCCAGGGACAGACCCTATGGCTACACCTTC. Translation gives CASSSRDRPYGYTF.

The genes are TRBV5-1 and TRBJ1-3; D not resolved. The CDR3 runs 15 residues. Trimming left V 3 bases short and J 0 bases short, with 10 bases between. CDR1 is SGHRS and CDR2 is YFSETQ in the germline V gene. CDR3: CASSSDGFSGNTIYF. DNA of the CDR3: TGCGCCAGCAGCTCCGACGGGTTCTCTGGAAACACCATATATTTT.

The chain joins TRBV30 to TRBJ2-7; TRBD2 might be the D (5 bases). Trimming took 4 bases from V and 2 from J, leaving 12 bases between them. The CDR3 is 13 amino acids. CDR1 is GTSNPN and CDR2 is SVGIG in the germline V gene (reference sequence). The CDR3 protein is CAWMRRYTYEQYF. DNA for the CDR3: TGTGCCTGGATGCGGAGGTACACCTACGAGCAGTACTTC.

The rearrangement uses TRBV18 and TRBJ1-5; D perhaps matches TRBD1 (5 bases). The V end lost 3 bases, the J end lost 4 bases, and 13 bases lay between the germline ends. CDR3 length equals 15 residues. Germline V gene data show CDR1 as KGHSH and CDR2 as LQKENI. Here the CDR3 DNA reads TGTGCCAGCTCACCTCAAGGGGTAGGTAATCAGCCCCAGCATTTT. Translating gives CASSPQGVGNQPQHF.

The chain joins TRBV5-8 to TRBJ1-5, with 7 positions matching TRBD1. The V gene's germline CDR1 is SGHTS and CDR2 YDEGEE. This CDR3 spans 16 amino acids. V trimming: 4 bases; J trimming: 2 bases; junction bases outside the gene matches: 9. CDR3 residues: CASSPKYRGGNQPQHF. CDR3 nucleotide sequence: TGTGCCAGCAGCCCAAAATACAGGGGTGGCAATCAGCCCCAGCATTTT.

The CDR3 spells CASSLNRVSYGYTF. For the CDR3, the DNA is TGTGCCAGCAGTTTAAACAGGGTGAGCTATGGCTACACCTTC. This sequence joins TRBV27 and TRBJ1-2; the D gene is possibly TRBD1 (6 bases). The V end was cut by 2 bases, the J end by 4 bases, with 11 bases between. This CDR3 is built from 14 residues. Looked up from germline, CDR1 is MNHEY and CDR2 is SMNVEV (reference sequence).

The chain combines TRBV5-1 with TRBJ1-1; 8 bases fit TRBD1. Trimming at V came to 4 bases and at J to 4 bases, leaving 6 bases not matched to a gene. Germline assignment: CDR1 SGHRS and CDR2 YFSETQ. The CDR3 totals 14 residues. The chain's CDR3 is CASSHGQGFTEAFF. CDR3 nucleotides: TGCGCCAGCAGCCACGGACAGGGTTTCACTGAAGCTTTCTTT.